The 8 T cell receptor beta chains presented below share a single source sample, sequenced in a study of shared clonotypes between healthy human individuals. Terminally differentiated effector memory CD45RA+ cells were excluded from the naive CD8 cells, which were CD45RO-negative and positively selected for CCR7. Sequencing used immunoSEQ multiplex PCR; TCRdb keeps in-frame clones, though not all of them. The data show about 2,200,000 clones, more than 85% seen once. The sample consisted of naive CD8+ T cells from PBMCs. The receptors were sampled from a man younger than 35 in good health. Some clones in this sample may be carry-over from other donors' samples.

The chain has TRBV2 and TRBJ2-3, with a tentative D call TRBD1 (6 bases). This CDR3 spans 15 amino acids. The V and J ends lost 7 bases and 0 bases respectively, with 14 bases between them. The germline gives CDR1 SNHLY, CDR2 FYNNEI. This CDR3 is CASTRGGFSTDTQYF. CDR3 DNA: TGTGCCAGCACGAGAGGGGGATTTAGCACAGATACGCAGTATTTT.

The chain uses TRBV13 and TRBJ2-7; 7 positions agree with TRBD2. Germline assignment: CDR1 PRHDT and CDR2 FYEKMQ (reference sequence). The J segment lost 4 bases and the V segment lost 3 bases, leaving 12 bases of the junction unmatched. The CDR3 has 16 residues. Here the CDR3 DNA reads TGTGCCAGCAGCTTTAGCGGCGGGAGAAGTAAATACGAGCAGTACTTC. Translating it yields CASSFSGGRSKYEQYF.

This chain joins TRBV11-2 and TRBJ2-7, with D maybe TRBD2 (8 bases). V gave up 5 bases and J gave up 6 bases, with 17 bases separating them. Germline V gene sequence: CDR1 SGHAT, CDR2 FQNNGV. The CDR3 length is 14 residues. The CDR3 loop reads CASSLGGGQFEQYF. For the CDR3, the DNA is TGTGCCAGCAGCCTCGGGGGGGGACAGTTCGAGCAGTACTTC.

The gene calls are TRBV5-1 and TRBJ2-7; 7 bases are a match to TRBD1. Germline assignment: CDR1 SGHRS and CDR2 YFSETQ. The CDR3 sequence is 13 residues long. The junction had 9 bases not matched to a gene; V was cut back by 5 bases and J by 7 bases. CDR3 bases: TGCGCCAGCAGAGAGACAGGGTCGGGAGAGCAGTACTTC. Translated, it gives CASRETGSGEQYF.

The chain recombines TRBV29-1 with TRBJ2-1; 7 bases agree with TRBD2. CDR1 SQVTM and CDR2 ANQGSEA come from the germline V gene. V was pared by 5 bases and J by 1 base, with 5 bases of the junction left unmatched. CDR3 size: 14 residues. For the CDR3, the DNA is TGCAGCGTTAACCGGGGAGGGTCCTACAATGAGCAGTTCTTC. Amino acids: CSVNRGGSYNEQFF.

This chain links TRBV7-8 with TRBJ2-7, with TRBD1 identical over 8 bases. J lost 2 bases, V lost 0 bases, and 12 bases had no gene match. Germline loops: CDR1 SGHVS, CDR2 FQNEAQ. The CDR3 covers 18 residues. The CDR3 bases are TGTGCCAGCAGCTTAGCGGCCACGACAGGGGAAGGGACCTACGAGCAGTACTTC. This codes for CASSLAATTGEGTYEQYF.

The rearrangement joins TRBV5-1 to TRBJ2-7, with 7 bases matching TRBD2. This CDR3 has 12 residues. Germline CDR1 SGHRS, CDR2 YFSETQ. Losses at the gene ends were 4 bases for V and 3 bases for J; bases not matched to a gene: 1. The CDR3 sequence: CASSGDYYEQYF. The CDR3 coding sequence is TGCGCCAGCAGCGGGGACTACTACGAGCAGTACTTC.

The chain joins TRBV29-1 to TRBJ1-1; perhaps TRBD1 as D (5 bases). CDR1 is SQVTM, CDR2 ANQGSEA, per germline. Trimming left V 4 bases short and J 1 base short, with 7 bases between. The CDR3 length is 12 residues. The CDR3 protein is CSVVGANTEAFF. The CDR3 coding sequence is TGCAGCGTTGTCGGGGCGAACACTGAAGCTTTCTTT. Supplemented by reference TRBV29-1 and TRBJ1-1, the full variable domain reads SAVISQKPSRDICQRGTSLTIQCQVDSQVTMMFWYRQQPGQSLTLIATANQGSEATYESGFVIDKFPISRPNLTFSTLTVSNMSPEDSSIYLCSVVGANTEAFFGQGTRLTVV.